Listed below are T cell receptor beta chains from one sample, sequenced in a study of long-term antiretroviral therapy in people with HIV. Here immunoSEQ multiplex PCR was the method, and the copy in TCRdb shows in-frame clones only, minus some. Among more than 20,000 clones listed, around 86% were seen once. The sample consisted of unsorted PBMCs, taken 1.9 years after starting antiretroviral therapy. Every receptor here comes from a woman in her 30s with HIV. Each CDR3 is given with its conserved first and last residue. D genes are given only for firm matches. Expanded clones get a size class; other rows say once, few or many, or leave the size out.

v_gene: TRBV10-3
j_gene: TRBJ1-4
d_gene: NA
abundance: NA
CDR3aa: CAISESRETNEKLFF
CDR3nt: TGTGCCATCAGTGAGTCGAGGGAAACTAATGAAAAACTGTTTTTT

v_gene: TRBV27
j_gene: TRBJ1-1
d_gene: NA
abundance: NA
CDR3aa: CASSSGYTEAFF
CDR3nt: TGTGCCAGCAGCTCGGGGTACACTGAAGCTTTCTTT

v_gene: TRBV2
j_gene: TRBJ2-5
d_gene: NA
abundance: NA
CDR3aa: CASSEVGAEETQYF
CDR3nt: TGTGCCAGCAGTGAAGTGGGAGCAGAGGAGACCCAGTACTTC

v_gene: TRBV10-3
j_gene: TRBJ1-1
d_gene: NA
abundance: NA
CDR3aa: CAIKFTPENTEAFF
CDR3nt: TGTGCCATAAAATTCACCCCGGAGAACACTGAAGCTTTCTTT

v_gene: TRBV15
j_gene: TRBJ1-3
d_gene: NA
abundance: few
CDR3aa: CATSTAASGNTIYF
CDR3nt: TGTGCCACCAGCACCGCGGCGTCGGGAAACACCATATATTTT

v_gene: TRBV14
j_gene: TRBJ2-4
d_gene: NA
abundance: few
CDR3aa: CASSRSFDKNIQYF
CDR3nt: TGTGCCAGCAGCCGCTCTTTCGACAAAAACATTCAGTACTTC

v_gene: TRBV19
j_gene: TRBJ1-2
d_gene: NA
abundance: NA
CDR3aa: CASSMGGAGESYTF
CDR3nt: TGTGCCAGTAGTATGGGGGGCGCAGGGGAGAGCTACACCTTC

v_gene: TRBV6-1
j_gene: TRBJ2-3
d_gene: NA
abundance: NA
CDR3aa: CASSVKSGSTDTQYF
CDR3nt: TGTGCCAGCAGTGTAAAATCCGGGAGCACAGATACGCAGTATTTT

v_gene: TRBV10-3
j_gene: TRBJ2-2
d_gene: NA
abundance: NA
CDR3aa: CAISESIGLGGTGELFF
CDR3nt: TGTGCCATCAGTGAGTCAATCGGGCTAGGAGGCACCGGGGAGCTGTTTTTT

v_gene: TRBV5-1
j_gene: TRBJ2-7
d_gene: NA
abundance: few
CDR3aa: CASSLEYGVAYEQYF
CDR3nt: TGCGCCAGCAGCTTGGAATACGGAGTGGCCTACGAGCAGTACTTC

v_gene: TRBV4-2
j_gene: TRBJ2-1
d_gene: TRBD2
abundance: NA
CDR3aa: CASSQDPLGAGGLNEQFF
CDR3nt: TGTGCCAGCAGCCAAGATCCTCTTGGGGCGGGGGGTTTAAATGAGCAGTTCTTC

v_gene: TRBV2
j_gene: TRBJ1-5
d_gene: NA
abundance: NA
CDR3aa: CASRDQNQPQHF
CDR3nt: TGTGCCAGCAGAGACCAAAATCAGCCCCAGCATTTT

v_gene: TRBV6-5
j_gene: TRBJ1-5
d_gene: TRBD1
abundance: NA
CDR3aa: CASTLTQGAQPQHF
CDR3nt: TGTGCCAGCACCCTAACTCAGGGGGCCCAGCCCCAGCATTTT

v_gene: TRBV6-6
j_gene: TRBJ2-3
d_gene: NA
abundance: few
CDR3aa: CASSYVGADTDTQYF
CDR3nt: TGTGCCAGCAGTTACGTGGGGGCCGACACAGATACGCAGTATTTT

v_gene: TRBV19
j_gene: TRBJ1-4
d_gene: NA
abundance: few
CDR3aa: CASSIGQNNEKLFF
CDR3nt: TGTGCCAGTAGTATAGGACAGAATAATGAAAAACTGTTTTTT

v_gene: TRBV2
j_gene: TRBJ1-1
d_gene: NA
abundance: NA
CDR3aa: CASSEGGRDTEAFF
CDR3nt: TGTGCCAGCAGTGAAGGAGGTAGGGACACTGAAGCTTTCTTT

v_gene: TRBV10-3
j_gene: TRBJ2-2
d_gene: NA
abundance: NA
CDR3aa: CAISPGKPEPNTGELFF
CDR3nt: TGTGCCATCAGCCCCGGGAAACCCGAGCCGAACACCGGGGAGCTGTTTTTT

v_gene: TRBV5-1
j_gene: TRBJ2-3
d_gene: NA
abundance: NA
CDR3aa: CASSLVGYTQYF
CDR3nt: TGCGCCAGCAGCTTGGTTGGTTATACGCAGTATTTT

v_gene: TRBV18
j_gene: TRBJ1-4
d_gene: NA
abundance: NA
CDR3aa: CASSPDSRNEKLFF
CDR3nt: TGTGCCAGCTCACCAGACAGTCGTAATGAAAAACTGTTTTTT

v_gene: TRBV28
j_gene: TRBJ2-7
d_gene: TRBD1
abundance: NA
CDR3aa: CASRGQALINSYEQYF
CDR3nt: TGTGCCAGCAGGGGACAGGCACTCATTAACTCCTACGAGCAGTACTTC

v_gene: TRBV7-8
j_gene: TRBJ1-2
d_gene: NA
abundance: NA
CDR3aa: CASSLKEIGNYGYTF
CDR3nt: TGTGCCAGCAGCTTGAAAGAAATCGGAAACTATGGCTACACCTTC

v_gene: TRBV7-9
j_gene: TRBJ1-1
d_gene: NA
abundance: NA
CDR3aa: CASNSTRGANPEAFF
CDR3nt: TGTGCCAGCAATTCGACCCGGGGGGCGAACCCTGAAGCTTTCTTT

v_gene: TRBV6-1
j_gene: TRBJ1-6
d_gene: NA
abundance: NA
CDR3aa: CASTFSPGETSPLHF
CDR3nt: TGTGCCAGCACATTCTCTCCAGGGGAAACTTCACCCCTCCACTTT

v_gene: TRBV11-2
j_gene: TRBJ2-7
d_gene: NA
abundance: NA
CDR3aa: CAIRRDNSREQYF
CDR3nt: TGTGCCATCAGGAGGGACAACTCTAGGGAGCAGTACTTC

v_gene: TRBV19
j_gene: TRBJ1-1
d_gene: NA
abundance: NA
CDR3aa: CASIPDSMNTEAFF
CDR3nt: TGTGCCAGTATCCCGGACAGCATGAACACTGAAGCTTTCTTT

v_gene: TRBV19
j_gene: TRBJ1-5
d_gene: NA
abundance: NA
CDR3aa: CASSIEAGWSNQPQHF
CDR3nt: TGTGCCAGTAGTATAGAGGCCGGCTGGAGCAATCAGCCCCAGCATTTT

v_gene: TRBV5-6
j_gene: TRBJ1-1
d_gene: NA
abundance: once
CDR3aa: CASSFGLTSGAMNTEAFF
CDR3nt: TGTGCCAGCAGCTTTGGCCTAACCAGTGGGGCAATGAACACTGAAGCTTTCTTT

v_gene: TRBV5-4
j_gene: TRBJ1-2
d_gene: TRBD1
abundance: NA
CDR3aa: CASSLAGTGGSYGYTF
CDR3nt: TGTGCCAGCAGCTTGGCCGGGACAGGGGGAAGCTATGGCTACACCTTC

v_gene: TRBV6-5
j_gene: TRBJ1-2
d_gene: NA
abundance: NA
CDR3aa: CASREKSVPYGYTF
CDR3nt: TGTGCCAGCAGGGAGAAGAGCGTGCCCTATGGCTACACCTTC

v_gene: TRBV6-1
j_gene: TRBJ1-4
d_gene: NA
abundance: NA
CDR3aa: CASSESLVPVGSEKLFF
CDR3nt: TGTGCCAGCAGTGAATCTCTAGTACCCGTGGGGAGTGAAAAACTGTTTTTT

v_gene: TRBV29-1
j_gene: TRBJ2-1
d_gene: NA
abundance: NA
CDR3aa: CSAGPMGAASEQFF
CDR3nt: TGCAGCGCCGGACCTATGGGGGCAGCGTCTGAGCAGTTCTTC

v_gene: TRBV10-3
j_gene: TRBJ2-4
d_gene: TRBD2
abundance: NA
CDR3aa: CAIGAGRDIQYF
CDR3nt: TGTGCCATCGGGGCAGGGAGGGACATTCAGTACTTC

v_gene: TRBV29-1
j_gene: TRBJ1-1
d_gene: TRBD1
abundance: NA
CDR3aa: CSVEKDRVTEAFF
CDR3nt: TGCAGCGTTGAAAAGGACAGGGTTACTGAAGCTTTCTTT

v_gene: TRBV10-3
j_gene: TRBJ2-3
d_gene: NA
abundance: NA
CDR3aa: CAISEGPGDTQYF
CDR3nt: TGTGCCATCAGTGAAGGTCCGGGAGATACGCAGTATTTT

v_gene: TRBV7-3
j_gene: TRBJ2-3
d_gene: TRBD2
abundance: NA
CDR3aa: CASSKQPSGGAFATDTQYF
CDR3nt: TGTGCCAGCAGCAAGCAGCCTAGCGGGGGGGCTTTTGCCACAGATACGCAGTATTTT

v_gene: TRBV6-1
j_gene: TRBJ1-2
d_gene: NA
abundance: few
CDR3aa: CASSEANPKYGYTF
CDR3nt: TGTGCCAGCAGTGAAGCAAATCCCAAATATGGCTACACCTTC

v_gene: TRBV15
j_gene: TRBJ1-5
d_gene: NA
abundance: NA
CDR3aa: CATMTLGDSNQPQHF
CDR3nt: TGTGCCACGATGACCCTAGGGGATAGCAATCAGCCCCAGCATTTT

v_gene: TRBV4-2
j_gene: TRBJ1-6
d_gene: TRBD1
abundance: NA
CDR3aa: CASSLNLGQGATNSPLHF
CDR3nt: TGTGCCAGCAGCCTCAACCTAGGACAGGGGGCTACCAATTCACCCCTCCACTTT

v_gene: TRBV2
j_gene: TRBJ1-1
d_gene: TRBD1
abundance: NA
CDR3aa: CASSANRGGTEAFF
CDR3nt: TGTGCCAGCAGTGCGAACAGGGGTGGGACTGAAGCTTTCTTT

v_gene: TRBV6-5
j_gene: TRBJ2-1
d_gene: NA
abundance: NA
CDR3aa: CASSYSPSNYNEQFF
CDR3nt: TGTGCCAGCAGTTACTCCCCATCCAACTACAATGAGCAGTTCTTC

v_gene: TRBV11-2
j_gene: TRBJ2-7
d_gene: NA
abundance: NA
CDR3aa: CACQGGQGAKYF
CDR3nt: TGTGCCTGCCAGGGGGGGCAGGGGGCTAAGTACTTC